This TCR beta chain was observed in a study of early T cells in non-severe SARS-CoV-2 infection. The overall study: The study sequenced bulk RNA from unsorted whole blood, with chains unpaired.

Researchers tagged individual cDNA molecules with unique molecular identifiers. MiXCR, applied by TCRdb to the 5' RACE reads, yields one record per CDR3 protein. The sample has tens of thousands of distinct CDR3 sequences, roughly 9% seen once. This CDR3 is built from 15 residues. Trimming took off 1 base at V and 2 bases at J, with 12 bases between the two ends. CDR1 is SGHNT and CDR2 is YYREEE in the germline V gene (reference sequence). Findings of the study overall: Database matching using VDJdb favored anti-spike CD8 responses, with private and CD4 specificities left missing.

This clonotype turned up a few times. Its antigen is still unknown. The TCR originated in an adult who was a healthcare worker with PCR-confirmed SARS-CoV-2 infection or an uninfected control (not recorded which). The sample here was whole blood, taken at baseline. The chain uses TRBV5-4 and TRBJ1-1; D ambiguous. The CDR3 nucleotides are TGTGCCAGCAGCTTGCGGGGAGGGTATAACACTGAAGCTTTCTTT. Translation: CASSLRGGYNTEAFF.